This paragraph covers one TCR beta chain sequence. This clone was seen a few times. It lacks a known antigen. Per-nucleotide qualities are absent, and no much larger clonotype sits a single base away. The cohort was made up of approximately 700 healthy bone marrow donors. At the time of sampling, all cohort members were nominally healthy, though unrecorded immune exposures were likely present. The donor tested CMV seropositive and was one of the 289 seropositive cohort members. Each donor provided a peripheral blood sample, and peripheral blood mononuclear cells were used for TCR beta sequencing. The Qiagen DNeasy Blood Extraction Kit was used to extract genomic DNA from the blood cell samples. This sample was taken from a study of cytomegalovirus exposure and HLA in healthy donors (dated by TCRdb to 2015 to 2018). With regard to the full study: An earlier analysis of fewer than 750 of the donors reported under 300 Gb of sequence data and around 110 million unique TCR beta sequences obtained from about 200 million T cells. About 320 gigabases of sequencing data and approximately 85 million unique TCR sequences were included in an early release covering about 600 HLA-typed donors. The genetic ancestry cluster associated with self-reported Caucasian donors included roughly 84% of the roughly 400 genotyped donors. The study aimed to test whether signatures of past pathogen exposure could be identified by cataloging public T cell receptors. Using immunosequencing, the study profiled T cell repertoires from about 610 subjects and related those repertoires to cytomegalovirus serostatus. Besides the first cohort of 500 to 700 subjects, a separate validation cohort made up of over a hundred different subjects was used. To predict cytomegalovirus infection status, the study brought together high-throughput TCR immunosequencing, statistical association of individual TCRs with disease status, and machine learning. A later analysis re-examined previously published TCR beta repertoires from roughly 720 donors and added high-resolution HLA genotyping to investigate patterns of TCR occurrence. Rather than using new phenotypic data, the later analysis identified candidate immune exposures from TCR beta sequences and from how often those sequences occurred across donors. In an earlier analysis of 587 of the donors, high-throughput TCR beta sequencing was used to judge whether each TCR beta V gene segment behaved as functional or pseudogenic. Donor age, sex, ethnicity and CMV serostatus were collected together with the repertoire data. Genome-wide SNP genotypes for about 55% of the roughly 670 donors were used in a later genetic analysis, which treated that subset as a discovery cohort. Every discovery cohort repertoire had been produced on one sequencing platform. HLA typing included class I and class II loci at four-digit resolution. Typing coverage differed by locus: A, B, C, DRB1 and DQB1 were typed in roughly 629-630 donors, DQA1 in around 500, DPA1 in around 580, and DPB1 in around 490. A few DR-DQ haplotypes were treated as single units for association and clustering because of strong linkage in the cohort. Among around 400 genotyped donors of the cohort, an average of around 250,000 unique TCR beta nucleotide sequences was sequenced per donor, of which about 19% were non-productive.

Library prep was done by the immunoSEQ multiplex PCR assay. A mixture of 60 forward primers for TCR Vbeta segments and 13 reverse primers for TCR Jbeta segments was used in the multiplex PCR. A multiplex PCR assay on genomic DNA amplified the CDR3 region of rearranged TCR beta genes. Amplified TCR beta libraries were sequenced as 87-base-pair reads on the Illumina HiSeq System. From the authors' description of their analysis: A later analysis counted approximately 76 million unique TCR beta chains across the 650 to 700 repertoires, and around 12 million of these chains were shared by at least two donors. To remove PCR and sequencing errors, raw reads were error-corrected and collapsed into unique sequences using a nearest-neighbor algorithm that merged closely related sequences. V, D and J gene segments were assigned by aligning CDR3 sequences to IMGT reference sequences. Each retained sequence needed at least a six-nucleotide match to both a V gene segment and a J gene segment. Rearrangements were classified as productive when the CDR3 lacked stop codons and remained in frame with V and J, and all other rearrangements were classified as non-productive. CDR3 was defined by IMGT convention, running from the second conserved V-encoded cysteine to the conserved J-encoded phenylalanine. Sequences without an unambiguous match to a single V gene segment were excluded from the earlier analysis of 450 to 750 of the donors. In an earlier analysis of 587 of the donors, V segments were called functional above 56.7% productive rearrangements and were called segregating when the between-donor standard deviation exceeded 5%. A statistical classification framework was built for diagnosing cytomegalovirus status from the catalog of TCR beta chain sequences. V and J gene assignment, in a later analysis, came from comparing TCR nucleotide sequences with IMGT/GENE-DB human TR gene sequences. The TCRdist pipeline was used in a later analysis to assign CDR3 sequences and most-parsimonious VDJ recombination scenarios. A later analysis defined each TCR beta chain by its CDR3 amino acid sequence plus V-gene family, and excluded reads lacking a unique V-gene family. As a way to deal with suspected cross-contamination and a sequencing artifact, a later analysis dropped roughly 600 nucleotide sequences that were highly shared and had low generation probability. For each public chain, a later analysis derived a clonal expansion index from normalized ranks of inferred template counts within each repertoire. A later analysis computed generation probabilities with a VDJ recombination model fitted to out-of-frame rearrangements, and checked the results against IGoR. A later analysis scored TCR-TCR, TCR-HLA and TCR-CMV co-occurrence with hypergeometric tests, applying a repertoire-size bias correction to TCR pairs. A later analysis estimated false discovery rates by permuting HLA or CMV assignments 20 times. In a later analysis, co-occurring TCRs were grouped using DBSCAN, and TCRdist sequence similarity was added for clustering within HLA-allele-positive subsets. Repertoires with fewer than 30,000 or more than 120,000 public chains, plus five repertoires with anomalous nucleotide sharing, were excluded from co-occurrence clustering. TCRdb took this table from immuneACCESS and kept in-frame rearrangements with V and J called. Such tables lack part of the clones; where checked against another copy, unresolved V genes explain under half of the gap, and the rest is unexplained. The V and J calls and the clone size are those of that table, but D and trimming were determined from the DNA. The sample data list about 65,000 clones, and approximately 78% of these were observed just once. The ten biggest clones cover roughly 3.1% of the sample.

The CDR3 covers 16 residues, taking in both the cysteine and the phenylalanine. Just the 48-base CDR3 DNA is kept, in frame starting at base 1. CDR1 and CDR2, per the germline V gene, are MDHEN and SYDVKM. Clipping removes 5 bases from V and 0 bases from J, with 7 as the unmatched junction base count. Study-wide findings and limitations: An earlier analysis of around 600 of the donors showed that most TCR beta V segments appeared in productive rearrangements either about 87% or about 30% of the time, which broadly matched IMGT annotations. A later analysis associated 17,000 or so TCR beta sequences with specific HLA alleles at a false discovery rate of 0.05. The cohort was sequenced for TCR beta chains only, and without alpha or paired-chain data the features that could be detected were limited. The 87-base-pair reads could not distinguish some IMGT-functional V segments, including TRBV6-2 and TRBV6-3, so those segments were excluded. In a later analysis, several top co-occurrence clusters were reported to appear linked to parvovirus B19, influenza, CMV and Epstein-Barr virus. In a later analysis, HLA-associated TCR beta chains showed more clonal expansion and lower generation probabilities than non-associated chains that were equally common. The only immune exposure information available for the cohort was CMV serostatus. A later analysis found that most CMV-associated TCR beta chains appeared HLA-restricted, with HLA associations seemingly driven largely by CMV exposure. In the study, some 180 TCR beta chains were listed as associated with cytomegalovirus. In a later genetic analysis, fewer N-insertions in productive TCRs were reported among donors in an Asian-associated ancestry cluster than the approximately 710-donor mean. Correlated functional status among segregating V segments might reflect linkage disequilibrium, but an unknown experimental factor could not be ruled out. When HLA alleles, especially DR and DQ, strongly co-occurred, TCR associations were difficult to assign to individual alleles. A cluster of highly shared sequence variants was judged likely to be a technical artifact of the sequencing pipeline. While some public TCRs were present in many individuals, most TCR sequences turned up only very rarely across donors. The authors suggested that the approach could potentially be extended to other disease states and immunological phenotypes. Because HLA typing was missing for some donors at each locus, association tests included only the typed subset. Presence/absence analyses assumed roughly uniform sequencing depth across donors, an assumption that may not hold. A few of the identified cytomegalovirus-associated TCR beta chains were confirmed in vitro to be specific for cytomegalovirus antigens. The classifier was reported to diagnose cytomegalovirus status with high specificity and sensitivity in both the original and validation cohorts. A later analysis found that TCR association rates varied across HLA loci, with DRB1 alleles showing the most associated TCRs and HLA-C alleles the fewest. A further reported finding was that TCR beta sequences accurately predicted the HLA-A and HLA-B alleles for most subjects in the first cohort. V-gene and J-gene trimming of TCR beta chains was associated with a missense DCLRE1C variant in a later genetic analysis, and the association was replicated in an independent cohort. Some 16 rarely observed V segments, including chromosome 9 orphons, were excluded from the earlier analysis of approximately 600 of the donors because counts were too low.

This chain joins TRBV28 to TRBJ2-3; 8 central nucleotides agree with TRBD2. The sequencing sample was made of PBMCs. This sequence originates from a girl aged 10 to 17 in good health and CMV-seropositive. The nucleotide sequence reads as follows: TGTGCCAGCAGTCCGGAGCTAGCGGGTAGCACAGATACGCAGTATTTT. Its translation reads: CASSPELAGSTDTQYF.